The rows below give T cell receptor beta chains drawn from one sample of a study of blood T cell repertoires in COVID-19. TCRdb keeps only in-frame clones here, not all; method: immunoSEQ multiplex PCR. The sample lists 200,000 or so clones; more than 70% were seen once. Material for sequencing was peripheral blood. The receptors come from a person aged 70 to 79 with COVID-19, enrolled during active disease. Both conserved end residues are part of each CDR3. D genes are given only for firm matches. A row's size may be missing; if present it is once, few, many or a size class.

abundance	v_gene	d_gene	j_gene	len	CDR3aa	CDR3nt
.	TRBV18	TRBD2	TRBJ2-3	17	CASSLAGGLYRTDTQYF	TGTGCCAGCTCACTAGCGGGGGGGCTCTACCGCACAGATACGCAGTATTTT
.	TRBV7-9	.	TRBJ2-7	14	CASSLSRGAYEQYF	TGTGCCAGCAGCTTATCCAGGGGGGCCTACGAGCAGTACTTC
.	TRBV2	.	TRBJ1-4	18	CASSDSTGGFNHREKLFF	TGTGCCAGCAGTGATTCCACTGGGGGCTTCAACCACCGGGAAAAACTGTTTTTT
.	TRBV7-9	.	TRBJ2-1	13	CASSTSGLPKEFF	TGTGCCAGCAGCACATCGGGACTCCCGAAGGAGTTCTTC
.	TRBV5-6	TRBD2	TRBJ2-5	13	CASRGLSGETQYF	TGTGCCAGCAGAGGACTTAGCGGGGAGACCCAGTACTTC
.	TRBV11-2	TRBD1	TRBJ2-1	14	CASSLTGLLNEQFF	TGTGCCAGCAGCTTGACAGGGTTGTTGAATGAGCAGTTCTTC
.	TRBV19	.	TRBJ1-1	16	CASTQEEAGWSTEAFF	TGTGCCAGTACCCAGGAGGAGGCGGGGTGGAGCACTGAAGCTTTCTTT
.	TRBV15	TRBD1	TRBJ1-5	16	CATSRIPGTGNQPQHF	TGTGCCACCAGCAGAATTCCCGGGACAGGCAATCAGCCCCAGCATTTT
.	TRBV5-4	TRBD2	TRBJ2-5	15	CASSSILAGEETQYF	TGTGCCAGCAGCTCAATACTAGCGGGGGAAGAGACCCAGTACTTC
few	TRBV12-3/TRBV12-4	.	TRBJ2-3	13	CASSASGTRPQYF	TGTGCCAGCAGTGCGAGTGGAACGCGGCCGCAGTATTTT
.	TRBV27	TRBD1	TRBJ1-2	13	CASSGTGDYGYTF	TGTGCCAGCAGTGGGACAGGGGACTATGGCTACACCTTC
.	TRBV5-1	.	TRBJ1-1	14	CASSFTGSHTEAFF	TGCGCCAGCAGCTTTACAGGGAGTCACACTGAAGCTTTCTTT
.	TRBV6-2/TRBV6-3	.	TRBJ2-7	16	CASSTSHSGASYEQYF	TGTGCCAGCAGCACTTCCCACTCAGGGGCCTCCTACGAGCAGTACTTC
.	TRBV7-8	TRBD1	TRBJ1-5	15	CASSLSGTGGQPQHF	TGTGCCAGCAGCTTGTCCGGGACAGGGGGACAGCCCCAGCATTTT
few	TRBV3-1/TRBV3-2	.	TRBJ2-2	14	CASSQDLNTGELFF	TGTGCCAGCAGCCAAGACTTGAACACCGGGGAGCTGTTTTTT
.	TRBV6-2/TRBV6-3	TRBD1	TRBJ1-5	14	CASSLGQGGQPQHF	TGTGCCAGCAGCTTGGGACAGGGCGGTCAGCCCCAGCATTTT
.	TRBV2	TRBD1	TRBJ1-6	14	CASSKGQGNSPLHF	TGTGCCAGCAGTAAGGGACAGGGGAATTCACCCCTCCACTTT
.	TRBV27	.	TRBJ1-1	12	CASRPPTTEAFF	TGTGCCAGCAGGCCCCCTACCACTGAAGCTTTCTTT
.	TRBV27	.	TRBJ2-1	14	CASSLTPGGNEQFF	TGTGCCAGCAGTTTAACCCCCGGGGGCAATGAGCAGTTCTTC
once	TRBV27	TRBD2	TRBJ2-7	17	CASSLSPRLAGSYEQYF	TGTGCCAGCAGTTTATCACCGCGACTAGCGGGATCGTACGAGCAGTACTTC
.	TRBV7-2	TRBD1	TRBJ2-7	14	CASSVSIQGGEQYF	TGTGCCAGCAGCGTTAGCATACAGGGGGGAGAGCAGTACTTC
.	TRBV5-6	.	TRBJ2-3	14	CASSPEPGADTQYF	TGTGCCAGCAGCCCTGAGCCGGGAGCTGATACGCAGTATTTT
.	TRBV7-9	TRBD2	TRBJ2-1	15	CASSWSGGGKNEQFF	TGTGCCAGCAGCTGGAGCGGGGGGGGCAAAAATGAGCAGTTCTTC
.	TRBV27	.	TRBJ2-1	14	CASRAGITYNEQFF	TGTGCCAGCAGGGCGGGGATAACCTACAATGAGCAGTTCTTC
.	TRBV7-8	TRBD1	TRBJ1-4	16	CASRSTGALTNEKLFF	TGTGCCAGCAGATCGACAGGGGCCCTCACTAATGAAAAACTGTTTTTT
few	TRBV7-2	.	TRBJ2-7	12	CASSHGQNEQYF	TGTGCCAGCAGCCATGGACAGAACGAGCAGTACTTC
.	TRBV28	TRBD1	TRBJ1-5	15	CASNRRGTGFAPQHF	TGTGCCAGCAATCGCCGAGGGACAGGGTTTGCGCCCCAGCATTTT
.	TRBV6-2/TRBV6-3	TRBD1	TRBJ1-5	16	CASSYSFQGANQPQHF	TGTGCCAGCAGTTACTCGTTCCAGGGGGCAAATCAGCCCCAGCATTTT
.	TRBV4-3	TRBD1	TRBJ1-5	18	CASSQDFRAGGLVQPQHF	TGCGCCAGCAGCCAAGATTTTAGGGCAGGGGGCTTGGTGCAGCCCCAGCATTTT